This passage covers 29 T cell receptor beta chains from one sample sequenced in a study of PD-1 blockade in classical Hodgkin lymphoma. Relapse after autologous stem cell transplantation occurred in every patient, and brentuximab vedotin exposure varied. Assay used: immunoSEQ multiplex PCR; TCRdb lists only in-frame clones, some missing. The sample lists approximately 34,000 clones; around 80% were seen once. This sample comprised peripheral blood mononuclear cells (PBMCs), obtained before the second cycle of nivolumab. These TCRs come from a human donor with classical Hodgkin lymphoma.

This clone occurred a few times. The chain links TRBV18 to TRBJ2-1; D possibly corresponds to TRBD2 (7 bases). The CDR3 has 13 amino acids. V was shortened by 4 bases and J by 8 bases, with 12 bases between the two germline ends. Germline assignment: CDR1 KGHSH and CDR2 LQKENI. Here the CDR3 reads CASSRGGAHEQFF. CDR3 bases: TGTGCCAGCTCACGTGGGGGGGCCCATGAGCAGTTCTTC.

The chain carries TRBV5-6 and TRBJ2-7; unclear D gene. The CDR3 is 16 residues long. CDR1 is SGHDT and CDR2 is YYEEEE in the germline V gene. The V end lost 0 bases, the J end lost 5 bases, and 18 bases lay between the germline ends. The CDR3 nucleotides are TGTGCCAGCAGCTTGGCGTGGCAGCCAAGTCTGGACGAGCAGTACTTC. Translation: CASSLAWQPSLDEQYF.

There are a few counts of this clone. CDR3 sequence: CASSSQPPRAFF. In DNA, the CDR3 is TGTGCCAGCAGCTCCCAGCCCCCTAGGGCTTTCTTT. V gene TRBV7-2 combines with J gene TRBJ1-1; D is uncertain. The V end was cut by 4 bases, the J end by 11 bases, with 14 bases between. The CDR3 runs to 12 residues. Germline values: CDR1 SGHTA, CDR2 FQGNSA.

Written as DNA, the CDR3 is TGTGCCAGCAGCTGGGCCGGCACCTACGAGCAGTACTTC. Residues: CASSWAGTYEQYF. The chain links TRBV5-4 to TRBJ2-7; D gene unclear. With 3 bases removed from V and 2 bases from J, the gap between germline ends came to 9 bases. The CDR3 totals 13 residues. Germline V gene data show CDR1 as SGHNT and CDR2 as YYREEE (reference sequence).

The V call is TRBV30, the J call TRBJ1-3; D uncertain. CDR1 is GTSNPN, CDR2 SVGIG, per germline (reference sequence). V lost 4 bases to trimming and J lost 4 bases, with 5 bases between them. CDR3 length: 11 amino acids. CDR3 coding DNA: TGTGCCTGGACCCCCGGAAACACCATATATTTT. It is translated as CAWTPGNTIYF.

V gene TRBV19 combines with J gene TRBJ2-1; perhaps TRBD2 as D (7 bases). Deletions cut 4 bases from V and 10 bases from J, with 23 bases between. The CDR3 has 16 amino acids. The V gene's germline CDR1 is LNHDA and CDR2 SQIVND (reference sequence). CDR3 amino acids: CASSNPGTWGGEEQFF. CDR3 bases: TGTGCCAGTAGTAACCCCGGGACCTGGGGGGGCGAAGAGCAGTTCTTC.

This clone was seen only a few times. The genes are TRBV6-5 and TRBJ2-2; D unresolved. The V gene lost 6 bases and the J gene lost 4 bases, with 6 bases spanning the gap. This CDR3 has 12 amino acids. CDR1 is MNHEY and CDR2 is SVGAGI in the germline V gene. The CDR3 DNA reads TGTGCCAGCAGCCGCTTCACCGGGGAGCTGTTTTTT. The encoded protein is CASSRFTGELFF.

This chain links TRBV7-9 with TRBJ1-5; the D gene is possibly TRBD1 (5 bases). The CDR3 consists of 12 residues. V was shortened by 5 bases and J by 7 bases, with 9 bases between the two germline ends. CDR1 is SEHNR and CDR2 is FQNEAQ in the germline V gene (reference sequence). The CDR3 DNA sequence: TGTGCCAGCAGCACGGACAACCAGCCCCAGCATTTT. Translating it yields CASSTDNQPQHF.

V gene TRBV6-1 combines with J gene TRBJ1-4, with a weak D call TRBD1 (5 bases). This CDR3 has 14 residues. CDR1 is MNHNS, CDR2 SASEGT, per germline. V lost 1 base and J 8 bases, leaving 11 bases between the germline ends. The CDR3 spells CASSEGGEGEKLFF. The CDR3, as DNA: TGTGCCAGCAGTGAAGGAGGGGAAGGGGAAAAACTGTTTTTT.

The V and J genes are TRBV2 and TRBJ1-6, with 7 nucleotides matching TRBD1. The J segment lost 3 bases and the V segment lost 4 bases, leaving 6 bases of the junction unmatched. The CDR3 runs to 16 residues. Germline lookup yields CDR1 SNHLY and CDR2 FYNNEI. The CDR3 sequence is CASSGDRAVYNSPLHF. The CDR3 nucleotides read TGTGCCAGCAGTGGCGACAGGGCCGTCTATAATTCACCCCTCCACTTT.

This rearrangement joins TRBV5-1 to TRBJ2-2; D is perhaps TRBD2 (6 bases). The CDR3 consists of 15 residues. Per germline, CDR1 SGHRS and CDR2 YFSETQ. With 4 bases removed from V and 7 bases from J, the gap between germline ends came to 17 bases. The CDR3 DNA reads TGCGCCAGCAGCGCGGGACTGCATGGGGGCGGGGAGCTGTTTTTT. Protein sequence: CASSAGLHGGGELFF. Full variable domain (rest looked up from reference TRBV5-1 and TRBJ2-2): KAGVTQTPRYLIKTRGQQVTLSCSPISGHRSVSWYQQTPGQGLQFLFEYFSETQRNKGNFPGRFSGRQFSNSRSEMNVSTLELGDSALYLCASSAGLHGGGELFFGEGSRLTVL.

The chain employs TRBV7-6 and TRBJ1-5; D remains unclear. The CDR3 contains 14 residues. Per germline, CDR1 SGHVS and CDR2 FNYEAQ. The V end was cut by 1 base, the J end by 11 bases, with 15 bases between. CDR3 in amino acids: CASSLEFGEEAQHF. CDR3 in DNA: TGTGCCAGCAGCTTAGAGTTCGGCGAGGAAGCCCAGCATTTT.

The chain joins TRBV4-1 to TRBJ2-7, with 11 bases that match TRBD1. Trimming cost V 3 bases and J 2 bases; bases outside gene matches: 3. Germline V CDR1 and CDR2: MGHRA, YSYEKL. CDR3 size: 15 residues. CDR3 bases: TGCGCCAGCAGCCATCCGGGACAGGGGGCCTACGAGCAGTACTTC. Encoded protein: CASSHPGQGAYEQYF.

The chain links TRBV9 to TRBJ1-2; 7 nucleotides line up with TRBD1. Trimming cost V 3 bases and J 5 bases; bases outside gene matches: 7. CDR1 and CDR2 from the germline V gene are SGDLS and YYNGEE. The CDR3 covers 14 residues. CDR3 bases: TGTGCCAGCAGCGAGCAACAGGGGTTGTATGGCTACACCTTC. This gives the protein CASSEQQGLYGYTF.

The DNA for the CDR3 is TGTGCCAGCAACACGGGACAGGGGAACACCATATATTTT. Protein sequence: CASNTGQGNTIYF. The chain employs TRBV2 and TRBJ1-3, with 10 bases matching TRBD1. Germline CDR1 reads SNHLY; CDR2 reads FYNNEI. V dropped 7 bases and J dropped 7; count of bases not matched to a gene: 4. This CDR3 region has 13 residues.

The chain combines TRBV9 with TRBJ2-3; D uncertain. V shed 3 bases and J shed 3 bases, with 17 bases lying between them. Germline CDR1 and CDR2: SGDLS and YYNGEE. This CDR3 comprises 16 residues. This chain's CDR3 is CASSGPSTHLTDTQYF. CDR3 DNA: TGTGCCAGCAGCGGCCCCAGCACCCACCTTACAGATACGCAGTATTTT.

The chain uses TRBV6-5 and TRBJ2-1; TRBD2 matches 7 bases. CDR3 size: 13 residues. The germline CDR1 and CDR2 sequences are MNHEY and SVGAGI. V dropped 2 bases and J dropped 8; count of bases not matched to a gene: 3. This CDR3 reads CASSYTGGDEQFF. In nucleotides, the CDR3 is TGTGCCAGCAGTTACACGGGGGGTGATGAGCAGTTCTTC.

The J gene is TRBJ1-5, the V gene TRBV4-1, with D hard to call. The CDR3 runs 14 residues. V lost 2 bases and J 5 bases, leaving 10 bases between the germline ends. The germline V gene has CDR1 MGHRA and CDR2 YSYEKL. The CDR3 nucleotides are TGCGCCAGCAGCCAAACCGGCGGGGATCAGCCCCAGCATTTT. The encoded protein is CASSQTGGDQPQHF.

The chain is built from TRBV7-8 and TRBJ2-3, with a tentative D call TRBD2 (5 bases). Trimming stripped 4 bases from V and 5 bases from J, with 10 bases between. Per the germline V gene, CDR1 is SGHVS and CDR2 is FQNEAQ. The CDR3 is 13 residues long. CDR3 region: CASSWTSGDTQYF. CDR3 nucleotides: TGTGCCAGCAGCTGGACGAGCGGAGATACGCAGTATTTT. The variable domain in full, completed from reference TRBV7-8 and TRBJ2-3, reads GAGVSQSPRYKVAKRGQDVALRCDPISGHVSLFWYQQALGQGPEFLTYFQNEAQLDKSGLPSDRFFAERPEGSVSTLKIQRTQQEDSAVYLCASSWTSGDTQYFGPGTRLTVL.

This chain joins TRBV9 and TRBJ2-1; 10 bases are shared with TRBD1. The CDR3 is made up of 15 amino acids. CDR1 and CDR2 from the germline V gene are SGDLS and YYNGEE. With V trimmed by 3 bases and J by 7 bases, 7 bases remained unmatched. This chain's CDR3 is CASSERDRGGNEQFF. CDR3 nucleotide sequence: TGTGCCAGCAGCGAACGGGACAGGGGTGGGAATGAGCAGTTCTTC.

This clone was detected many times. Other DNA sequences in the same sample also yield this CDR3. This chain joins TRBV7-6 and TRBJ2-7; TRBD1 or TRBD2 may be the D gene (5 bases each). The CDR3 length is 13 residues. V shed 4 bases and J shed 4 bases, with 11 bases lying between them. Germline V gene lookup returns CDR1 SGHVS and CDR2 FNYEAQ. CDR3 protein: CASSSGPNYEQYF. The CDR3 DNA reads TGTGCCAGCAGCTCGGGACCGAATTACGAGCAGTACTTC.

The V gene is TRBV4-1, the J gene TRBJ2-5; 12 bases match TRBD2. The length of the CDR3 is 16 residues. The V gene end was trimmed by 3 bases and the J gene end by 1 base; junction bases not matched to a gene: 3. Germline-derived CDR1 and CDR2 are MGHRA and YSYEKL. In DNA form, the CDR3 reads TGCGCCAGCAGCCAGACTAGCGGGGGCCTCCAAGAGACCCAGTACTTC. This translates into CASSQTSGGLQETQYF.

This clone is medium-sized. The V call is TRBV7-9, the J call TRBJ2-7, with D tentatively TRBD2 (5 bases). From germline, CDR1 is SEHNR and CDR2 FQNEAQ (reference sequence). The CDR3 is made up of 15 amino acids. The V end lost 7 bases, the J end lost 0 bases, and 16 bases lay between the germline ends. Written as DNA, the CDR3 is TGTGCCAGCAACAGCGCGGAGGTCCACTCCTACGAGCAGTACTTC. Amino acid sequence: CASNSAEVHSYEQYF. The full variable domain, in which reference TRBV7-9 and TRBJ2-7 provide the parts outside the CDR3, is DTGVSQNPRHKITKRGQNVTFRCDPISEHNRLYWYRQTLGQGPEFLTYFQNEAQLEKSRLLSDRFSAERPKGSFSTLEIQRTEQGDSAMYLCASNSAEVHSYEQYFGPGTRLTVT.

The V and J genes are TRBV5-4 and TRBJ1-1; TRBD1 is a possible D gene (5 bases). The CDR3 is made up of 13 amino acids. Looked up from germline, CDR1 is SGHNT and CDR2 is YYREEE (reference sequence). V was shortened by 0 bases and J by 6 bases, with 9 bases between the two germline ends. DNA of the CDR3: TGTGCCAGCAGCTTGGACCGCAGGGCTGAAGCTTTCTTT. It yields the protein CASSLDRRAEAFF.

This rearrangement joins TRBV18 to TRBJ2-3, with TRBD2 identical over 7 bases. V lost 2 bases to trimming and J lost 0 bases; unmatched junction nucleotides: 2. There are 15 residues in the CDR3. CDR1 and CDR2 (germline): KGHSH, LQKENI. CDR3 nucleotides: TGTGCCAGCTCACCAACTAGCGAGAGCACAGATACGCAGTATTTT. It encodes CASSPTSESTDTQYF.

The genes are TRBV19 and TRBJ2-7; TRBD2 might be the D (5 bases). CDR3 length equals 13 residues. In germline, CDR1 is LNHDA, CDR2 SQIVND (reference sequence). V dropped 0 bases and J dropped 4 bases, with 7 bases sitting between them. The CDR3 DNA follows: TGTGCCAGTAGTATAGATCCGGGGTACGAGCAGTACTTC. Translation: CASSIDPGYEQYF.

The genes are TRBV29-1 and TRBJ1-1, with a tentative D call TRBD1 (6 bases). In germline, CDR1 is SQVTM, CDR2 ANQGSEA. The V end was cut by 3 bases, the J end by 0 bases, with 11 bases between. The CDR3 length is 14 residues. CDR3 loop: CSVDVRGLNTEAFF. CDR3 DNA sequence: TGCAGCGTTGACGTAAGGGGGTTGAACACTGAAGCTTTCTTT. Full variable domain (rest looked up from reference TRBV29-1 and TRBJ1-1): SAVISQKPSRDICQRGTSLTIQCQVDSQVTMMFWYRQQPGQSLTLIATANQGSEATYESGFVIDKFPISRPNLTFSTLTVSNMSPEDSSIYLCSVDVRGLNTEAFFGQGTRLTVV.

The gene calls are TRBV4-1 and TRBJ2-2; perhaps TRBD1 as D (6 bases). The CDR3 spans 15 residues. CDR1 and CDR2 (germline): MGHRA, YSYEKL. V was clipped by 2 bases and J by 5 bases, with 12 bases between them. CDR3 in amino acids: CASSQTGTLTGELFF. The CDR3, as DNA: TGCGCCAGCAGCCAAACGGGGACACTAACCGGGGAGCTGTTTTTT.

V gene TRBV4-1 combines with J gene TRBJ1-1; maybe TRBD1 (6 bases). The CDR3 loop spans 14 amino acids. Germline lookup yields CDR1 MGHRA and CDR2 YSYEKL. V was cut by 4 bases and J by 2 bases, with 11 bases left in between. CDR3 sequence (DNA): TGCGCCAGCAGCCTGGTGACAGGAAACACTGAAGCTTTCTTT. Translation: CASSLVTGNTEAFF.